A selection of T cell receptor beta chains follows, all from one sample in a study of T cell responses to AZD1222 COVID-19 vaccine. Generated by immunoSEQ multiplex PCR, the TCRdb table keeps only in-frame clones and is missing some. The profile shows 150,000 or so clones, 92% of them singletons. The specimen comprised peripheral blood, sampled on day 0 of AZD1222 vaccination. The source is an adult in good health. Both conserved end residues are part of each CDR3. A D gene is named only where the DNA matches it firmly. Expanded clones get a size class; other rows say once, few or many, or leave the size out.

d_call	v_call	j_call	clone_size	cdr3_aa	cdr3_nt
NA	TRBV18	TRBJ1-1	NA	CASVTATQGNTEAFF	TGTGCCAGCGTCACCGCAACCCAGGGGAACACTGAAGCTTTCTTT
NA	TRBV4-1	TRBJ1-3	NA	CASSQSWGGGNTIYF	TGCGCCAGCAGCCAATCTTGGGGTGGGGGAAACACCATATATTTT
NA	TRBV4-3	TRBJ1-1	NA	CASSQEPGLGTEAFF	TGCGCCAGCAGCCAAGAACCGGGGCTCGGAACTGAAGCTTTCTTT
TRBD2	TRBV6-5	TRBJ2-3	NA	CASSRLAGGADTQYF	TGTGCCAGCAGCCGACTAGCGGGGGGCGCAGATACGCAGTATTTT
NA	TRBV20-1	TRBJ1-1	once	CSATSLAEAFF	TGCAGTGCTACTAGTCTCGCTGAAGCTTTCTTT
NA	TRBV7-2	TRBJ2-5	NA	CASSLRGNGGTETQYF	TGTGCCAGCAGCTTAAGGGGAAACGGAGGGACAGAGACCCAGTACTTC
TRBD1	TRBV4-1	TRBJ2-7	NA	CASSQAGQGFDEQYF	TGCGCCAGCAGCCAAGCGGGACAGGGGTTCGACGAGCAGTACTTC
NA	TRBV4-2	TRBJ2-7	NA	CASSQGGQGFEQYF	TGTGCCAGCAGCCAAGGCGGGCAGGGGTTCGAGCAGTACTTC
NA	TRBV6-5	TRBJ1-2	NA	CASSLGRGNYGYTF	TGTGCCAGCAGTCTCGGCAGGGGAAACTATGGCTACACCTTC
NA	TRBV6-1	TRBJ1-5	NA	CASSEQTVPQHF	TGTGCCAGCAGTGAACAGACAGTGCCCCAGCATTTT
TRBD1	TRBV5-4	TRBJ2-3	NA	CASSARDRGSQDTQYF	TGTGCCAGCAGCGCCCGGGACAGGGGATCACAAGATACGCAGTATTTT
NA	TRBV6-4	TRBJ1-2	NA	CASSPTANYGYTF	TGTGCCAGCAGTCCAACAGCTAACTATGGCTACACCTTC
TRBD1	TRBV5-5	TRBJ2-7	NA	CASSAGQGRTQYF	TGTGCCAGCAGCGCCGGACAGGGTAGAACACAGTACTTC
TRBD1	TRBV5-1	TRBJ2-7	NA	CASSRVPGQGIEQYF	TGCGCCAGCAGCAGAGTCCCGGGACAGGGGATCGAGCAGTACTTC